This is a list of T cell receptor beta chains from one sample in a study of CD8 T cells in ankylosing spondylitis. Via MiXCR, TCRdb re-called the 5' RACE reads, giving one row per CDR3 protein. Among around 480,000 distinct CDR3 sequences listed, more than 15% were seen once. The source material was blood, either unsorted or a sorted T cell fraction (not recorded which). The receptors were gathered from a male donor with ankylosing spondylitis. Both conserved end residues are part of each CDR3. A D gene is named only where the DNA matches it firmly. The size field is filled for only some rows; it gives once, few, many or a size class.

TRBJ2-3 | TRBV6-5 | NA | few | TGTGCCAGCAGTTACTCACGTGGGGGAAATGGTGCAGATACGCAGTATTTT | CASSYSRGGNGADTQYF
TRBJ2-7 | TRBV20-1 | TRBD2 | few | TGCAGTGCTAGAGATATCAGCGGGAAGTACTACGAGCAGTACTTC | CSARDISGKYYEQYF
TRBJ2-1 | TRBV29-1 | NA | NA | TGCAGCGTAATAGCGGTGGCCTACAATGAGCAGTTCTTC | CSVIAVAYNEQFF
TRBJ1-5 | TRBV19 | NA | NA | TGTGCCAGTAGTATGGGCAGGGCACTCGTGGAGCCCCAGCATTTT | CASSMGRALVEPQHF
TRBJ1-4 | TRBV20-1 | NA | NA | TGCAGTGCTAGGGCGAGGGATGAAAAACTGTTTTTT | CSARARDEKLFF
TRBJ2-5 | TRBV20-1 | NA | NA | TGCAGTGCTAGGATCGGCGGGAAAGAGACCCAGTACTTC | CSARIGGKETQYF
TRBJ1-4 | TRBV5-1 | NA | NA | TGCGCCAGCAGCTTGGCGATGGGGGCCGGAGAAAAACTGTTTTTT | CASSLAMGAGEKLFF
TRBJ2-2 | TRBV2 | TRBD1 | many | TGTGCCAGCCATTACAGGGGGGCCACCACCGGGGAGCTGTTTTTT | CASHYRGATTGELFF
TRBJ2-1 | TRBV12-3/TRBV12-4 | TRBD2 | many | TGTGCCAGCAGTCAAGGGACTAGCGGCAACTACAATGAGCAGTTCTTC | CASSQGTSGNYNEQFF
TRBJ2-1 | TRBV3-1 | TRBD2 | many | TGTGCCAGCAGCCAATCAAGCGGGGGATACAATGAGCAGTTCTTC | CASSQSSGGYNEQFF
TRBJ1-4 | TRBV7-9 | TRBD1 | few | TGTGCCAGCAGCTTGGGACAGGCAAATGAAAAACTGTTTTTT | CASSLGQANEKLFF
TRBJ2-7 | TRBV18 | TRBD2 | few | TGTGCCAGCTCACGACTAGCGGGAGCCCGCGAGCAGTACTTC | CASSRLAGAREQYF
TRBJ2-5 | TRBV12-3/TRBV12-4 | NA | many | TGTGCCAGCAGCCCCAAAGAGACCCAGTACTTC | CASSPKETQYF
TRBJ1-1 | TRBV7-9 | TRBD1 | NA | TGTGCCAGCAGCTTGGGGGACAGGGGGGGGAACACTGAAGCTTTCTTT | CASSLGDRGGNTEAFF
TRBJ1-2 | TRBV6-4 | NA | few | TGTGCCAGCAGTGAGTCGGCCGGCTATGGCTACACCTTC | CASSESAGYGYTF
TRBJ2-2 | TRBV2 | TRBD2 | NA | TGTGCCAGCACCACTAGCGGGAGGAACACCGGGGAGCTGTTTTTT | CASTTSGRNTGELFF
TRBJ1-4 | TRBV4-3 | NA | NA | TGCGCCAGCAGCCGGCAGTTGGGGGCAACTAATGAAAAACTGTTTTTT | CASSRQLGATNEKLFF
TRBJ1-1 | TRBV12-3/TRBV12-4 | NA | many | TGTGCCAGCAGCACCCGGACGTTGGGGAGCACTGAAGCTTTCTTT | CASSTRTLGSTEAFF
TRBJ2-1 | TRBV5-1 | TRBD2 | NA | TGCGCCAGCAGCCGGGAGGTGGTCAATGAGCAGTTCTTC | CASSREVVNEQFF
TRBJ2-2 | TRBV6-1 | NA | NA | TGTGCCAGCACCTCCTGGGCCACCGGGGAGCTGTTTTTT | CASTSWATGELFF
TRBJ2-7 | TRBV28 | NA | few | TGTGCCAGCAGTCCCGGGGGACAGAGCTCCTACGAGCAGTACTTC | CASSPGGQSSYEQYF
TRBJ1-2 | TRBV12-3/TRBV12-4 | NA | many | TGTGCCAGCAGTCCAAGCAGACGGAGCAATGGCTACACCTTC | CASSPSRRSNGYTF
TRBJ2-3 | TRBV12-3/TRBV12-4 | NA | many | TGTGCCAGCAGTTCCAAAGATACGCAGTATTTT | CASSSKDTQYF
TRBJ1-1 | TRBV20-1 | TRBD1 | few | TGCAGTGCTAGGGTACGACAGGGTTCCACTGAAGCTTTCTTT | CSARVRQGSTEAFF
TRBJ1-6 | TRBV7-3 | NA | NA | TGTGCCAGCAGCCCAGGGGACGGGAATAATTCACCCCTCCACTTT | CASSPGDGNNSPLHF
TRBJ2-3 | TRBV5-1 | TRBD2 | NA | TGCGCCAGCAGAGGGAACCAGCGGGGCGGCACAGATACGCAGTATTTT | CASRGNQRGGTDTQYF
TRBJ2-1 | TRBV11-3 | NA | NA | TGTGCCAGCAGCTTATCCACAGCTAATGAGCAGTTCTTC | CASSLSTANEQFF
TRBJ1-5 | TRBV4-3 | NA | NA | TGCGCCAGCAGCCCCCAAACAAATCAGCCCCAGCATTTT | CASSPQTNQPQHF
TRBJ2-3 | TRBV20-1 | TRBD2 | NA | TGCAGTGCTACCCCCCGGGGGGTCAAAACAGATACGCAGTATTTT | CSATPRGVKTDTQYF